Below, one TCR beta chain is given with its context. Many counts were recorded for this clonotype. This clone's antigen is unknown. No per-base quality is available; no much larger clone lies one base away. These data originate in a study of blood T cells in healthy people across ages (dated by TCRdb to about 2015). For context, the study as a whole: Template switching captured roughly one uniquely barcoded TCR beta cDNA molecule per two T cells in model experiments. Donors of different ages were randomly distributed across sequencing lanes to avoid experimental bias. Donors were grouped into four age groups: young (average about 15 years), middle-aged (roughly 38), aged (approximately 67) and long-lived (82). The study measured age-related changes in TCR beta repertoire diversity using deep sequencing normalized with unique cDNA molecular identifiers. Using the same blood draw, the study looked at two additional independent replicas of 1 million unique cDNA reads for two donors, one aged 18 to 30 and the other aged 80 or older.

Including cysteine and phenylalanine, the CDR3 has 10 amino acids. CDR3 DNA is the only sequence kept; it has 30 bases, read in frame from the first base. The junction shows trimming of 6 bases on V and 1 base on J, plus 1 base between the germline ends. The CDR1 and CDR2 encoded by the germline V gene (reference sequence) are MNHEY and SMNVEV. General conclusions and limits of the study: Compared with the aged group, the long-lived group had more naive CD4+ T cells, fewer expanded clones and increased TCR diversity, a pattern suggesting age selection. Observed TCR beta diversity per million T cells fell roughly linearly with age, and a significant reduction was already apparent by age about 38. Estimates of total diversity from one million sequenced T cells were regarded as lower bounds and underestimates. Since profiling was done on bulk unsorted PBMCs, naive and antigen-experienced compartments could not be conclusively compared. Because donor CMV infection status was unknown, age-related changes in expanded clonotypes were potentially confounded. There was a strong correlation between observed TCR beta diversity and the percentage of naive T cells measured by flow cytometry.

Systemically healthy Caucasian individuals from Russia, some 38 in total and aged about 6 to 100 years, were included as donors. Approximately 11 milliliters of peripheral blood were drawn from each donor into EDTA-treated Vacutainer tubes. Ficoll-Paque density-gradient centrifugation was used to isolate PBMCs, with at least 6 million per sample. Trizol reagent was used to extract total RNA from the PBMCs, yielding at least 5.5 micrograms per sample. The percentages of naive CD45RAhigh/CD27high T cells were determined by flow cytometry on a PBMC aliquot from every donor. Libraries were built with 5' RACE. The sequencer listed for this sample is Illumina HiSeq 2500. A second roughly 6 to 11 cycle PCR used a sample-barcoded 5' primer and a J-beta primer mix. A template-switch 5' adaptor carrying 12 random nucleotides introduced a unique molecular identifier onto each TCR beta cDNA molecule. Each sample yielded at least 2.5 million CDR3-containing paired-end reads. First-strand cDNA was synthesized from all RNA with the Mint cDNA synthesis kit, primed by a TRBC-specific oligonucleotide. After uracil-DNA glycosylase treatment, a first 18-cycle PCR used universal primers M1SS and BC2_uni_R on all cDNA. The study's processing was this. Normalization of each sample was performed by random selection of 1 million high-quality reads, each carrying a distinct molecular identifier. Instead of being binned into consensus sequences, reads that shared molecular identifiers were thrown out. CDR3 identification, clonotype clustering and error correction used MiTCR with a Q25 quality threshold and the strictest error-elimination algorithm. Lower-bound total TCR beta diversity was estimated with a nonparametric unseen species model using Euler transformation. In TCRdb, the public reads were trimmed at Q25 with fastp and aligned with MiXCR, with productive beta chains retained. One record per CDR3 amino acid sequence lists the most common genes and DNA. In this record, the V and J calls reflect TCRdb's handling and not the investigators' own analysis. Recorded for this sample are more than 500,000 distinct CDR3 sequences; 27% of them occurred a single time. Approximately 18% of the sample goes to the ten largest clones.

The clonotype was recovered from a woman between 70 and 85 years old in good health. Sequencing was done on a sample of blood. The rearrangement joined TRBV27 to TRBJ2-7; the D gene is not confidently resolved. The DNA sequence is TGTGCCAGCAGATCCTACGAGCAGTACTTC. Translation gives CASRSYEQYF.